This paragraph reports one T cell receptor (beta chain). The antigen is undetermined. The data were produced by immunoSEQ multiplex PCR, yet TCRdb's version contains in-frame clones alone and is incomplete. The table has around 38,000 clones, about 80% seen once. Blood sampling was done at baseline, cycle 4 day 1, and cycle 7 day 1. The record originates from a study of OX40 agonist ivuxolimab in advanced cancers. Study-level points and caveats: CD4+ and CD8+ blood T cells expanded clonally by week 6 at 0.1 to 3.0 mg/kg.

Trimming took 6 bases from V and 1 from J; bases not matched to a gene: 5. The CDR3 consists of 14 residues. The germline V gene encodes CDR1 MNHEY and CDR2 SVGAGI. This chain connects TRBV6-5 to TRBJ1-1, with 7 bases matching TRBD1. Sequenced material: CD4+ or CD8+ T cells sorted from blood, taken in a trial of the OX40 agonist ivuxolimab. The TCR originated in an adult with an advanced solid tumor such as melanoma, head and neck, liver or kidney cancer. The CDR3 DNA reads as TGTGCCAGCAGGCCGGGACAGACGAACACTGAAGCTTTCTTT. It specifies CASRPGQTNTEAFF.